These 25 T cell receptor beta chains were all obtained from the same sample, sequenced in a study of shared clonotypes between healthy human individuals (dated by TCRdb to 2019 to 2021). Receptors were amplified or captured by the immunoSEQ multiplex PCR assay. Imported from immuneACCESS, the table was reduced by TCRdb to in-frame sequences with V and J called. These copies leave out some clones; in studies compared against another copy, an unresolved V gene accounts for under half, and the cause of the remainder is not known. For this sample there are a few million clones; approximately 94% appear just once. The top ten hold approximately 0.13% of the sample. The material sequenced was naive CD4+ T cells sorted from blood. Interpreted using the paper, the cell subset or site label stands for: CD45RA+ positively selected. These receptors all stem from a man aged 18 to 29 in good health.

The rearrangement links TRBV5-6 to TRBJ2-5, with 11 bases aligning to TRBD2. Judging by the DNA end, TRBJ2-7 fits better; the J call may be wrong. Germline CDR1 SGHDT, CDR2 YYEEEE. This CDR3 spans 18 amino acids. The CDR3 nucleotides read TGTGCCAGCAGCCTGAGACTAGCGGGAATTAGGGGATCCTACGAGCAGTACTTC. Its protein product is CASSLRLAGIRGSYEQYF.

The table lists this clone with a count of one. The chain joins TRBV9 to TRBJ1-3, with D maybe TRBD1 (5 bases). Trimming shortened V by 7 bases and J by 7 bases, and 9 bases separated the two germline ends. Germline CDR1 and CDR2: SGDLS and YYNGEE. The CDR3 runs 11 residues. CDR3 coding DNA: TGTGCCAGCGGAGGGACGAACACCATATATTTT. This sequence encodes CASGGTNTIYF.

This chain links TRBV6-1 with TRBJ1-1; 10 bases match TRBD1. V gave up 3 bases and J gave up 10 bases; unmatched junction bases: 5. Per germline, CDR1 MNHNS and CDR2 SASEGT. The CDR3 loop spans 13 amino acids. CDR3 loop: CASSEEGTGAAFF. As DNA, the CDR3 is TGTGCCAGCAGTGAGGAGGGGACAGGGGCAGCTTTCTTT.

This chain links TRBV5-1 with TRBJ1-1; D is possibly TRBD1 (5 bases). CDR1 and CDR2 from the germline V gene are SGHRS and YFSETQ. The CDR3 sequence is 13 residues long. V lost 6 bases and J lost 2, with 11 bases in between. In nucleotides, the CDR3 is TGCGCCAGCACCCAGGGCCCTAACACTGAAGCTTTCTTT. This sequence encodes CASTQGPNTEAFF.

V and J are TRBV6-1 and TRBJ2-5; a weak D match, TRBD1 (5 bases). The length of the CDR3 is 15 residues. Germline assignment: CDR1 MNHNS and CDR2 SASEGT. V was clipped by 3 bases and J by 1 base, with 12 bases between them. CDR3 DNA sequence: TGTGCCAGCAGTGACTGGCAGGGAACCCAAGAGACCCAGTACTTC. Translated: CASSDWQGTQETQYF.

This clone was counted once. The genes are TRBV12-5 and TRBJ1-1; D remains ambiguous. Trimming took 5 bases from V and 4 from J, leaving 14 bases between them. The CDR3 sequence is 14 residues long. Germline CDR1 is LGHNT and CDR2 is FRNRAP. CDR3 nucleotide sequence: TGTGCTAGTGGTCTCCTTGGACTTGGCACTGAAGCTTTCTTT. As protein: CASGLLGLGTEAFF.

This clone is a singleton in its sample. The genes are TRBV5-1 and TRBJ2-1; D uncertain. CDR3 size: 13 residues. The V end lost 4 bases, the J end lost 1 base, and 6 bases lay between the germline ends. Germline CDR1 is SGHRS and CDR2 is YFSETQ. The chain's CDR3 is CASSHGSYNEQFF. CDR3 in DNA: TGCGCCAGCAGCCACGGATCCTACAATGAGCAGTTCTTC.

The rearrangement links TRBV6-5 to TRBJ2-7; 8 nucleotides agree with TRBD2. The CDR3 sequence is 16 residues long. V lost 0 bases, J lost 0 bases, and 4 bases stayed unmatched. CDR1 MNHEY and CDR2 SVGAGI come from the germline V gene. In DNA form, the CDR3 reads TGTGCCAGCAGTTACTCAATTACTAGCGGCTCCTACGAGCAGTACTTC. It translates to CASSYSITSGSYEQYF.

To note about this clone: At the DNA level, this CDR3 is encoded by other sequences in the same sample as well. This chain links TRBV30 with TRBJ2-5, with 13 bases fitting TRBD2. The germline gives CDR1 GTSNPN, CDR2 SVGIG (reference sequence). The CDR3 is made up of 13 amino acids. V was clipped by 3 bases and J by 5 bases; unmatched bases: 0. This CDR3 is CAWRLAGGETQYF. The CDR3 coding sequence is TGTGCCTGGAGACTAGCGGGAGGGGAGACCCAGTACTTC.

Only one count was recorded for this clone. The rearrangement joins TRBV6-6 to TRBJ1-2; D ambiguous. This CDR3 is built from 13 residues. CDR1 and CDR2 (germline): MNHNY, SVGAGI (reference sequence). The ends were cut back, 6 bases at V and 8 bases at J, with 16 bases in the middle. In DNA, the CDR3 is TGTGCCAGCAGACCCGACTGGACGGACGGCTACACCTTC. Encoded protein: CASRPDWTDGYTF.

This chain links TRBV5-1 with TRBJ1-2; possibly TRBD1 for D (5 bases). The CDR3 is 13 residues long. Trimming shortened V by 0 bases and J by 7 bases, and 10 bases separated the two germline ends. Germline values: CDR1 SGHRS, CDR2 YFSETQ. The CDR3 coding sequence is TGCGCCAGCAGCTTGGACAGGCCCAGTGGCTACACCTTC. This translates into CASSLDRPSGYTF.

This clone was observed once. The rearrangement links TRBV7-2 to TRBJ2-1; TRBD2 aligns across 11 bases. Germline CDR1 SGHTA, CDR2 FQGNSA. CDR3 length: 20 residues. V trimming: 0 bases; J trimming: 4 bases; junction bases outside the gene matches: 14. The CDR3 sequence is CASSLALAGGWVSFYNEQFF. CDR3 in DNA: TGTGCCAGCAGCTTAGCCTTAGCGGGAGGGTGGGTGTCATTTTACAATGAGCAGTTCTTC. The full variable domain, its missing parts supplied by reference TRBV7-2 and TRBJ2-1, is GAGVSQSPSNKVTEKGKDVELRCDPISGHTALYWYRQSLGQGLEFLIYFQGNSAPDKSGLPSDRFSAERTGGSVSTLTIQRTQQEDSAVYLCASSLALAGGWVSFYNEQFFGPGTRLTVL.

The CDR3 DNA reads as TGTGCCAGCTCCTGGGGCGGGACAGGGGACAACTCCTACGAGCAGTACTTC. Residues: CASSWGGTGDNSYEQYF. The V gene is TRBV18, the J gene TRBJ2-7, with 10 positions matching TRBD1. The V and J ends lost 6 bases and 0 bases, in that order; junction bases with no gene match: 11. There are 17 residues in the CDR3. Germline V gene sequence: CDR1 KGHSH, CDR2 LQKENI.

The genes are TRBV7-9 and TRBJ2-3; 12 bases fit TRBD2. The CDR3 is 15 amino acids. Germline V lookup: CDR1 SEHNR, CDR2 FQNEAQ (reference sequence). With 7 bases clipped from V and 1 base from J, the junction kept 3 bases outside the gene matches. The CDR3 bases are TGTGCCAGCAACGGACTAGCGGGACGCACAGATACGCAGTATTTT. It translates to CASNGLAGRTDTQYF.

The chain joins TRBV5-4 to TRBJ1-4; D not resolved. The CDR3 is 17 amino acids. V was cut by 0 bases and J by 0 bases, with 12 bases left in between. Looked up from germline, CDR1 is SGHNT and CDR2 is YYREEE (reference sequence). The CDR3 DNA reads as TGTGCCAGCAGCTTGGGTGGCGGAAGAGCAACTAATGAAAAACTGTTTTTT. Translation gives CASSLGGGRATNEKLFF.

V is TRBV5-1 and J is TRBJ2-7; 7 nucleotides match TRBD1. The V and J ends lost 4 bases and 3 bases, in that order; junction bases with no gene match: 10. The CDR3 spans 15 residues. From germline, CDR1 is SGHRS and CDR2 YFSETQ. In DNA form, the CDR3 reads TGCGCCAGCAGCAAAGCCGACAGGGTAGGCTACGAGCAGTACTTC. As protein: CASSKADRVGYEQYF.

The chain's CDR3 is CAWTGGSLETQYF. For the CDR3, the DNA is TGTGCCTGGACCGGCGGGAGTCTCGAGACCCAGTACTTC. The chain employs TRBV30 and TRBJ2-5; 7 nucleotides align to TRBD2. CDR1 is GTSNPN and CDR2 is SVGIG in the germline V gene (reference sequence). This CDR3 region has 13 residues. With 4 bases clipped from V and 5 bases from J, the junction kept 7 bases outside the gene matches.

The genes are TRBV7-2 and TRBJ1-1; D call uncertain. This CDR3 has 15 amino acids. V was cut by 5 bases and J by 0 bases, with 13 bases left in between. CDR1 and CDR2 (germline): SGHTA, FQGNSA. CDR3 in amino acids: CASSHLRGVNTEAFF. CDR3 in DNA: TGTGCCAGCAGCCACCTACGAGGCGTGAACACTGAAGCTTTCTTT.

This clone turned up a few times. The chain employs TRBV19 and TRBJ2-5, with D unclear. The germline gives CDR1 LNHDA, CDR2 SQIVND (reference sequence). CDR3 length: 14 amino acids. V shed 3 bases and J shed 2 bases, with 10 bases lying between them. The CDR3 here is CASSINRAQETQYF. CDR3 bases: TGTGCCAGTAGTATCAACCGGGCTCAAGAGACCCAGTACTTC.

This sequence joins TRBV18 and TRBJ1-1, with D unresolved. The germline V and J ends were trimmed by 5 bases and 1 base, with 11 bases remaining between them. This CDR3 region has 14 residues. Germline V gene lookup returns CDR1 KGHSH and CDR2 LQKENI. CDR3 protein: CASSADGANTEAFF. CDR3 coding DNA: TGTGCCAGCTCAGCGGACGGAGCGAACACTGAAGCTTTCTTT.

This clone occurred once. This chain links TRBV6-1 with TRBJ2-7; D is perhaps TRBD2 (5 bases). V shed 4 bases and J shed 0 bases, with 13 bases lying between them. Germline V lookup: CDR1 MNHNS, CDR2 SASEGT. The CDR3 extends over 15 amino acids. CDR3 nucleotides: TGTGCCAGCAGTGCTGGCGGACGGGGCTCCTACGAGCAGTACTTC. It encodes CASSAGGRGSYEQYF.

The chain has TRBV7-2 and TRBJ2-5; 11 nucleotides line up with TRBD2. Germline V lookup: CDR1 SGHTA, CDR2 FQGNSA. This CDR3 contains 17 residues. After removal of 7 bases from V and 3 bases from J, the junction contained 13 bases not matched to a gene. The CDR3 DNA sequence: TGTGCCAGCATCACTCTTGGGGGACTAGCGGAAAAAGAGACCCAGTACTTC. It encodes CASITLGGLAEKETQYF.

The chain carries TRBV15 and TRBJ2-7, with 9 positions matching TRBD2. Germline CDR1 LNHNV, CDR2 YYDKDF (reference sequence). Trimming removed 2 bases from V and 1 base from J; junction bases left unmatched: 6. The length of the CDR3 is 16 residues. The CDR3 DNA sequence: TGTGCCACCAGCAGATTTAGCGGGGGCGTTTCCTACGAGCAGTACTTC. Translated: CATSRFSGGVSYEQYF.

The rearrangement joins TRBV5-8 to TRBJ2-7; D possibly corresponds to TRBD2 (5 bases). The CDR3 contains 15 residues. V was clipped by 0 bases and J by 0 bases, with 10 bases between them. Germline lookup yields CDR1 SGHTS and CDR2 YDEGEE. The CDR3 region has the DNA TGTGCCAGCAGCTTGGAAGAAGGGAGCTCCTACGAGCAGTACTTC. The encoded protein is CASSLEEGSSYEQYF.

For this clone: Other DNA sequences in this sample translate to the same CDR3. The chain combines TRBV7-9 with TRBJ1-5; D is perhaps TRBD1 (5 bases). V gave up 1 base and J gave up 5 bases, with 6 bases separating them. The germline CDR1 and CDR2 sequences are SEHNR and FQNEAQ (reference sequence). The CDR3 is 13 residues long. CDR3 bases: TGTGCCAGCAGCTTAGGCAGGGATCAGCCCCAGCATTTT. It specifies CASSLGRDQPQHF.